This T cell receptor (beta chain) was found in a study of Graves' ophthalmopathy and Graves' hyperthyroidism (dated by TCRdb to the late 2010s). Looking at the study overall: A patient counted as having stable hyperthyroidism if there was no progression to ophthalmopathy within 18 months of follow-up. The study used signatures of the TCR beta repertoire to tell Graves' ophthalmopathy apart from Graves' hyperthyroidism and to predict which patients would progress to ophthalmopathy. In total, approximately 130 blood samples were TCR-sequenced: 40 to 45 ophthalmopathy, roughly 80 hyperthyroidism and about 17 hyperthyroidism-to-ophthalmopathy patients. To explore V-J signatures distinguishing ophthalmopathy from hyperthyroidism, a discovery set of 100 patients (around 42 ophthalmopathy, some 55 stable hyperthyroidism) was enrolled. The independent validation cohort included approximately 19 hyperthyroidism patients plus 17 patients who later progressed from hyperthyroidism to ophthalmopathy. T-cell repertoires of thyroid tissue and blood were compared in five or six hyperthyroidism patients. Following sample collection, hyperthyroidism patients were given methimazole at a starting dose of 30 mg daily, and ophthalmopathy patients were given high-dose intravenous methylprednisolone. Study-wide findings and limitations: Ophthalmopathy was separated from stable hyperthyroidism by the 13-signature model with 87.88% sensitivity and about 81% specificity in cross-validation and with 80%/75% in the test set. In validation, the model predicted ophthalmopathy progression with roughly 68% sensitivity and roughly 78% specificity; roughly 12 predicted patients were CT-confirmed with GO in a median of roughly 6.8 months. Most expanded thyroid clonotypes with frequency above 0.001 were also detected in blood, suggesting blood repertoires may reflect the thyroid immune response. No statistical method was used to set the sample size in advance, and the investigators knew which group each participant was assigned to.

A distance of 10 bases separates the germline ends of V and J, which lose 1 base and 2 bases respectively. Counted from cysteine to phenylalanine, this CDR3 has 15 amino acids. The DNA shown is the 45-base CDR3, in frame from base 1. Via the germline V gene (reference sequence), CDR1 is SEHNR and CDR2 FQNEAQ. The hyperthyroidism patients were 18 to 65 years old and newly diagnosed, with a disease duration of less than 2 months. Patients were excluded if they had other autoimmune diseases, uncontrolled infections, pregnancy or lactation. Diagnosis was based on clinical symptoms, serum thyroxine, TRAb, thyroid ultrasound and orbital computed tomography. Total RNA was extracted using Trizol reagent, and RNA quality was checked on an Agilent 2100 Bioanalyzer. This clonotype showed up just a few times. Its target antigen remains unknown. The record has no base qualities; no much larger clone is one base away.

TCR beta CDR3 regions were amplified from RNA transcripts for repertoire sequencing. A first-round RT-PCR used HTBI primers with the Qiagen OneStep RT-PCR kit, followed by a second-round multiplex PCR, size selection and purification. Sequencing of the libraries was carried out on an Illumina HiSeq2000 in paired-end mode with 100 bp reads. The original methods were these. SOAPnuke was used to process the reads, removing any read that contained adapters or uncalled bases, had a mean Phred below 15, or lacked an exact match to the constant primer or identifier. COPE v1.2.5 was used to merge high-quality paired reads. Unique nucleotide sequences were defined as clonotypes and aligned to IMGT TRB V, D and J references using MiTCR v1.1. Only V-J combinations with frequency above 0.0001 were analysed, covering approximately 99% of repertoires. A TCR clonal expansion and chaos score per V-J combination was defined as the ratio of F50 clonal expansion to chaos observed in the TCRdist matrix. Welch's t-statistics and random forest were used to reduce the features to roughly 14 V-J combinations, which were then used as input to a naive Bayes classifier. Thyroid-blood repertoire similarity was quantified with the Morisita-Horn index. TCRdb redid the processing of the public reads, applying fastp at Q25 and MiXCR, and retained in-frame beta chains. Under each unique CDR3 protein, matching rows form one entry showing the most common genes and DNA. The V and J calls shown here were made by TCRdb, not taken from the authors' results. For this sample the table gives about 500,000 distinct CDR3 sequences, of which about 40% were detected only once. The leading ten clones occupy roughly 4% of the sample.

The sequence was collected from an adult man with Graves' hyperthyroidism. Sample: peripheral blood or thyroid tissue (not recorded which). The rearrangement joined TRBV7-9 to TRBJ2-3; no D gene can be assigned with confidence. The bases read TGTGCCAGCAGCTTAGTTGGCTTGCTCACAGATACGCAGTATTTT. This codes for CASSLVGLLTDTQYF.